The 12 T cell receptor beta chains below all came from one sample that was sequenced in a study of siplizumab effects on memory and regulatory T cells. Sequencing was performed with immunoSEQ multiplex PCR; in TCRdb, only in-frame clones are kept and a portion is missing. Here the sample spans approximately 110,000 clones, about 92% being singletons. The sequenced sample consisted of CD4+ T cells sorted from blood. The receptors originated from a human donor in good health.

V is TRBV18 and J is TRBJ2-7; D is possibly TRBD2 (6 bases). The CDR3 has 12 residues. CDR1 KGHSH and CDR2 LQKENI come from the germline V gene. Deletions cut 1 base from V and 5 bases from J, with 6 bases between. CDR3 in DNA: TGTGCCAGCTCACCACGGGGGGACGAGCAGTACTTC. Its translation: CASSPRGDEQYF.

This sequence joins TRBV5-5 and TRBJ2-2; 8 bases map to TRBD1. Per germline, CDR1 SGHKS and CDR2 YYEKEE (reference sequence). The V segment lost 4 bases and the J segment 3 bases; nucleotides outside the gene matches: 5. The CDR3 sequence is 15 residues long. CDR3 amino acids: CASSRLTGDTGELFF. As DNA, the CDR3 is TGTGCCAGCAGCCGCCTGACAGGGGACACCGGGGAGCTGTTTTTT.

The rearrangement uses TRBV30 and TRBJ2-7; 8 positions match TRBD2. The CDR3 length is 11 residues. Germline loops: CDR1 GTSNPN, CDR2 SVGIG (reference sequence). Trimming removed 4 bases from V and 6 bases from J; junction bases left unmatched: 2. In DNA form, the CDR3 reads TGTGCCTGGAACCGGGGGGGCGAGCAGTACTTC. Protein sequence: CAWNRGGEQYF.

This chain uses TRBV6-1 with TRBJ1-1, with D maybe TRBD1 (6 bases). The germline gives CDR1 MNHNS, CDR2 SASEGT. This CDR3 comprises 14 residues. V dropped 0 bases and J dropped 1 base, with 6 bases sitting between them. CDR3 sequence (DNA): TGTGCCAGCAGTGAAGCAGGGGGGAACACTGAAGCTTTCTTT. Its translation is CASSEAGGNTEAFF.

The CDR3 DNA sequence: TGTGCCAGCTCACCACAGGCAGGGGCCTATGGCTACACCTTC. This translates into CASSPQAGAYGYTF. The V gene is TRBV18, the J gene TRBJ1-2; tentative D call: TRBD1 (6 bases). Looked up from germline, CDR1 is KGHSH and CDR2 is LQKENI. V lost 1 base and J 4 bases, leaving 10 bases between the germline ends. The length of the CDR3 is 14 residues.

The rearrangement joins TRBV7-3 to TRBJ1-1; D gene unclear. The germline V gene encodes CDR1 SGHTA and CDR2 FQGTGA. Trimming cost V 5 bases and J 1 base, with 8 bases left between them. The length of the CDR3 is 13 residues. CDR3 sequence: CASSLGRNTEAFF. The CDR3 nucleotides read TGTGCCAGCAGCCTCGGGCGGAACACTGAAGCTTTCTTT.

The J gene is TRBJ1-2, the V gene TRBV18; D remains unclear. The CDR3 is 12 amino acids. V lost 2 bases, J lost 8 bases, and 9 bases lay in between. CDR1 is KGHSH and CDR2 is LQKENI in the germline V gene. The CDR3 protein is CASSPDGPGYTF. DNA of the CDR3: TGTGCCAGCTCACCAGATGGGCCCGGCTACACCTTC.

The gene calls are TRBV30 and TRBJ1-1; a weak D match, TRBD1 (5 bases). The CDR3 is 12 residues long. Germline CDR1 GTSNPN, CDR2 SVGIG (reference sequence). V dropped 0 bases and J dropped 7 bases, with 9 bases sitting between them. The CDR3 protein is CAWSVRGLEAFF. CDR3 in DNA: TGTGCCTGGAGTGTACGGGGACTTGAAGCTTTCTTT.

J is TRBJ1-3 and V is TRBV5-6, with D hard to call. The V end lost 4 bases, the J end lost 0 bases, and 14 bases lay between the germline ends. The CDR3 spans 16 residues. Germline CDR1 and CDR2: SGHDT and YYEEEE. The CDR3, as DNA: TGTGCCAGCAGCGACCTTCTATCACTCTCTGGAAACACCATATATTTT. The encoded protein is CASSDLLSLSGNTIYF.

The chain combines TRBV15 with TRBJ2-3; D unclear. Between the trimmed V and J ends, which lost 6 bases and 2 bases, there was a span of 12 bases. The CDR3 runs to 14 residues. Germline V gene lookup returns CDR1 LNHNV and CDR2 YYDKDF (reference sequence). The CDR3 reads CATSMNSNTDTQYF. CDR3 DNA: TGTGCCACCAGTATGAACAGTAACACAGATACGCAGTATTTT. Full variable domain (missing parts from reference TRBV15 and TRBJ2-3): DAMVIQNPRYQVTQFGKPVTLSCSQTLNHNVMYWYQQKSSQAPKLLFHYYDKDFNNEADTPDNFQSRRPNTSFCFLDIRSPGLGDTAMYLCATSMNSNTDTQYFGPGTRLTVL.

This chain uses TRBV10-3 with TRBJ1-2; TRBD1 is a possible D gene (5 bases). This CDR3 spans 14 amino acids. Germline CDR1 and CDR2: ENHRY and SYGVKD. V shed 0 bases and J shed 8 bases, with 13 bases lying between them. The CDR3 sequence is CAISESTRVWGYTF. The CDR3 DNA follows: TGTGCCATCAGTGAGTCGACCAGGGTGTGGGGCTACACCTTC.

The chain carries TRBV10-3 and TRBJ1-1; 8 bases match TRBD1. Trimming took 4 bases from V and 5 from J; bases not matched to a gene: 6. CDR3 length: 14 amino acids. Germline-derived CDR1 and CDR2 are ENHRY and SYGVKD. The chain's CDR3 is CAISAQGARTEAFF. CDR3 coding DNA: TGTGCCATCAGTGCTCAGGGGGCGAGAACTGAAGCTTTCTTT.